This T cell receptor (beta chain) came from a study of blood T cell repertoires in COVID-19. Whole-study context: From the United States, Italy and Spain came samples of acute and convalescent COVID-19. Nucleic acid was either cDNA or gDNA, and it came from T cells, B-cell-depleted T cells, or PBMCs.

Profiled with immunoSEQ multiplex PCR; TCRdb holds only in-frame clones, not every one. The sample records roughly 300,000 clones, 86% being singletons. Participant age was roughly 18 to 95 years, and participants resided in fewer than 25 US areas. Assignments of participants to cohorts depended upon their own reported clinical history. This CDR3 spans 13 amino acids. V dropped 2 bases and J dropped 6 bases, with 7 bases sitting between them. Germline V CDR1 and CDR2: KGHSH, LQKENI. The rearrangement uses TRBV18 and TRBJ1-4; D perhaps matches TRBD1 (6 bases). The sequenced sample was PBMCs or T cells enriched from blood (not recorded which). The source of this sequence is a woman between 35 and 50 years old with acute COVID-19. CDR3 loop: CASSPDRHEKLFF. CDR3 coding DNA: TGTGCCAGCTCACCAGACAGGCATGAAAAACTGTTTTTT.